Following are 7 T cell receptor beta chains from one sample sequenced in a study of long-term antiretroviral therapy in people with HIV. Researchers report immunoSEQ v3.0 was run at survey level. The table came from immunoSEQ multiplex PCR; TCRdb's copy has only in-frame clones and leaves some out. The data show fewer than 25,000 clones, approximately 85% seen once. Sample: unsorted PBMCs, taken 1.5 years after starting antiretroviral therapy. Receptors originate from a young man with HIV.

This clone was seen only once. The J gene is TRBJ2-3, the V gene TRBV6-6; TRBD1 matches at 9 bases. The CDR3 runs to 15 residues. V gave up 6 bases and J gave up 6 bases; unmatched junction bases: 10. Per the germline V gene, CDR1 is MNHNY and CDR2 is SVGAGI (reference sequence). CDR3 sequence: CASSPPGTGRDTQYF. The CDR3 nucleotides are TGTGCCAGCAGCCCCCCCGGGACAGGGCGGGATACGCAGTATTTT.

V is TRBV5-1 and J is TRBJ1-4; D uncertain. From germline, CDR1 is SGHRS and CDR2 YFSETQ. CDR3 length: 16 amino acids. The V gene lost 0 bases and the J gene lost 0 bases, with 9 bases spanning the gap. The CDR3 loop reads CASSLGQSATNEKLFF. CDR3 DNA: TGCGCCAGCAGCTTGGGGCAGAGTGCAACTAATGAAAAACTGTTTTTT.

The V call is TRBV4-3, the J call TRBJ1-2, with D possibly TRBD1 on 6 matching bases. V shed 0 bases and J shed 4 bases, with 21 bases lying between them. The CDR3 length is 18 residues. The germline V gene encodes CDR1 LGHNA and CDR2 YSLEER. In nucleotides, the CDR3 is TGCGCCAGCAGCCAAGACGACCAAGGAGGGGGTGGGATCTATGGCTACACCTTC. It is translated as CASSQDDQGGGGIYGYTF.

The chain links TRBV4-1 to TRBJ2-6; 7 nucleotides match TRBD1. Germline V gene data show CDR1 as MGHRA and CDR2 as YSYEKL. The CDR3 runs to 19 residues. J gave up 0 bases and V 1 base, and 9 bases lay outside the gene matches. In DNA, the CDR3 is TGCGCCAGCAGCCAAGGCCGTGACAGGGCTTTCTCTGGGGCCAACGTCCTGACTTTC. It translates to CASSQGRDRAFSGANVLTF.

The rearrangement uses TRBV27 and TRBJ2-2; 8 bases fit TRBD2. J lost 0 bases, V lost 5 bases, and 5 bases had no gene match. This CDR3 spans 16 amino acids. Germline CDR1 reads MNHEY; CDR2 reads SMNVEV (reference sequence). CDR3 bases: TGTGCCAGCAGTCTGGTAGCGGGGACGAACACCGGGGAGCTGTTTTTT. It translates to CASSLVAGTNTGELFF.

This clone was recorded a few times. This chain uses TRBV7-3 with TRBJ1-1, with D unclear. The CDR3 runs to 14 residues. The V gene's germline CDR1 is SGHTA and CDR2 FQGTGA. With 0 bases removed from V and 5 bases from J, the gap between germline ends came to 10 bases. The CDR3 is CASSLTGRMTEAFF. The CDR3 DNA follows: TGTGCCAGCAGCTTAACTGGCAGGATGACTGAAGCTTTCTTT.

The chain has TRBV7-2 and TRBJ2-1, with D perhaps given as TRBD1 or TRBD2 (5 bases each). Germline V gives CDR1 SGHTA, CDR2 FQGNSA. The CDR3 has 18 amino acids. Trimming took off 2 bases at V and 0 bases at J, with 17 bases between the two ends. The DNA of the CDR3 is TGTGCCAGCAGCTTACTCGGGACCTCATTAAGCTCCTACAATGAGCAGTTCTTC. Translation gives CASSLLGTSLSSYNEQFF.